What follows are 10 T cell receptor beta chains derived from one specimen sequenced in a study of T cell responses to AZD1222 COVID-19 vaccine. Profiling relied on immunoSEQ multiplex PCR, and the TCRdb table lists in-frame clones only, not all of them. The data contain about 130,000 clones, about 92% of them seen just once; the ten biggest clones take up 1.5% to 2%. This material consisted of peripheral blood, taken on day 0 of AZD1222 vaccination. These receptors all stem from an adult in good health.

V usage is TRBV5-8 and J usage is TRBJ2-7; TRBD1 might be the D (5 bases). Germline values: CDR1 SGHTS, CDR2 YDEGEE. This CDR3 contains 13 residues. Trimming took off 5 bases at V and 0 bases at J, with 9 bases between the two ends. As DNA, the CDR3 is TGTGCCAGCAGTCAGGGAACCTCCTACGAGCAGTACTTC. Translating it yields CASSQGTSYEQYF.

V gene TRBV7-8 combines with J gene TRBJ2-5, with 9 nucleotides matching TRBD2. Unmatched junction bases numbered 3, after V lost 0 bases and J lost 7 bases. This CDR3 is 14 amino acids long. Germline V lookup: CDR1 SGHVS, CDR2 FQNEAQ. CDR3 sequence reads: CASSLAVSGGTQYF. CDR3 DNA sequence: TGTGCCAGCAGCTTAGCAGTTAGCGGGGGGACCCAGTACTTC.

The genes are TRBV5-4 and TRBJ2-3, with D perhaps assigned TRBD1 or TRBD2 (5 bases each). Germline lookup yields CDR1 SGHNT and CDR2 YYREEE (reference sequence). The CDR3 runs 16 residues. V was trimmed by 4 bases and J by 0 bases, leaving 15 bases between them. DNA for the CDR3: TGTGCCAGCAGCCCCCCGTGGGGGAGAAGCACAGATACGCAGTATTTT. Translating it yields CASSPPWGRSTDTQYF.

The chain uses TRBV4-2 and TRBJ2-1; no definite D call. V lost 3 bases and J 8 bases, leaving 23 bases between the germline ends. Germline V gene sequence: CDR1 LGHNA, CDR2 YNFKEQ. The CDR3 runs 17 residues. In DNA form, the CDR3 reads TGTGCCAGCAGCCACGAGGAACTGCGTCGCGACGGCGATGAGCAGTTCTTC. Its protein is CASSHEELRRDGDEQFF.

The V call is TRBV6-2 or TRBV6-3, the J call TRBJ1-1; TRBD1 aligns across 11 bases. Germline lookup yields CDR1 MNHEY and CDR2 SVGEGT. CDR3 length: 15 amino acids. V gave up 1 base and J gave up 6 bases; unmatched junction bases: 4. The DNA for the CDR3 is TGTGCCAGCAGTTACTTTGGGACAGGGGGACCTGAAGCTTTCTTT. It is translated as CASSYFGTGGPEAFF.

The rearrangement uses TRBV3-1 (or the pseudogene TRBV3-2) and TRBJ2-7; D unresolved. The germline V gene has CDR1 LGHDT and CDR2 YNNKEL (reference sequence). Trimming took off 1 base at V and 0 bases at J, with 7 bases between the two ends. This CDR3 has 14 amino acids. Written as DNA, the CDR3 is TGTGCCAGCAGCCAAGTTTACAGCTCCTACGAGCAGTACTTC. Protein product: CASSQVYSSYEQYF.

The genes are TRBV10-3 and TRBJ1-2; D gene ambiguous. Germline V lookup: CDR1 ENHRY, CDR2 SYGVKD. The length of the CDR3 is 14 residues. The V gene lost 2 bases and the J gene lost 5 bases, with 12 bases spanning the gap. Here the CDR3 reads CAISEGETLYGYTF. In nucleotides, the CDR3 is TGTGCCATCAGTGAGGGGGAAACCCTTTATGGCTACACCTTC.

This sequence joins TRBV19 and TRBJ2-7; 7 bases agree with TRBD2. Germline V lookup: CDR1 LNHDA, CDR2 SQIVND (reference sequence). J was trimmed by 0 bases and V by 3 bases; bases with no gene match: 5. CDR3 length equals 15 residues. CDR3 sequence reads: CASSMGAGSSYEQYF. The CDR3 nucleotides are TGTGCCAGTAGTATGGGAGCGGGGTCCTCCTACGAGCAGTACTTC. The variable domain in full, with the rest retrieved from reference TRBV19 and TRBJ2-7, is DGGITQSPKYLFRKEGQNVTLSCEQNLNHDAMYWYRQDPGQGLRLIYYSQIVNDFQKGDIAEGYSVSREKKESFPLTVTSAQKNPTAFYLCASSMGAGSSYEQYFGPGTRLTVT.

The chain uses TRBV5-6 and TRBJ2-7, with 7 positions matching TRBD1. The germline gives CDR1 SGHDT, CDR2 YYEEEE. After removal of 5 bases from V and 3 bases from J, the junction contained 8 bases not matched to a gene. The CDR3 totals 14 residues. CDR3 sequence (DNA): TGTGCCAGCAGACGGGACAGAACTAACTACGAGCAGTACTTC. It translates to CASRRDRTNYEQYF. The full variable domain, with the rest looked up from reference TRBV5-6 and TRBJ2-7, is DAGVTQSPTHLIKTRGQQVTLRCSPKSGHDTVSWYQQALGQGPQFIFQYYEEEERQRGNFPDRFSGHQFPNYSSELNVNALLLGDSALYLCASRRDRTNYEQYFGPGTRLTVT.

The chain joins TRBV11-3 to TRBJ2-7; 8 bases line up with TRBD1. The CDR3 is 16 amino acids. The germline CDR1 and CDR2 sequences are SGHNT and YENEEA. V shed 4 bases and J 2 bases; nucleotides not matched to a gene: 10. Here the CDR3 reads CASSSPTGVRPYEQYF. The CDR3 region has the DNA TGTGCCAGCAGCTCGCCGACAGGGGTACGACCCTACGAGCAGTACTTC.